This T cell receptor (beta chain) comes out of a study of blood T cell repertoires in COVID-19. The CDR3 is made up of 12 amino acids. CDR1 and CDR2 (germline): LNHDA, SQIVND (reference sequence). V lost 6 bases and J lost 9, with 12 bases in between. The protocol was immunoSEQ multiplex PCR, while the TCRdb copy is restricted to in-frame clones and leaves out a portion. The repertoire holds approximately 40,000 clones, with nearly 90% as singletons. Patients from Seattle were sampled longitudinally, starting during active infection. The chain employs TRBV19 and TRBJ2-1; a possible D gene is TRBD2 (5 bases). This sequence originates from a man between 60 and 70 years old with COVID-19, enrolled during active disease. Input material: peripheral blood. The CDR3 DNA is TGTGCCAGTAGGCGACGCAGCGGTGAGCAGTTCTTC. The encoded protein is CASRRRSGEQFF.